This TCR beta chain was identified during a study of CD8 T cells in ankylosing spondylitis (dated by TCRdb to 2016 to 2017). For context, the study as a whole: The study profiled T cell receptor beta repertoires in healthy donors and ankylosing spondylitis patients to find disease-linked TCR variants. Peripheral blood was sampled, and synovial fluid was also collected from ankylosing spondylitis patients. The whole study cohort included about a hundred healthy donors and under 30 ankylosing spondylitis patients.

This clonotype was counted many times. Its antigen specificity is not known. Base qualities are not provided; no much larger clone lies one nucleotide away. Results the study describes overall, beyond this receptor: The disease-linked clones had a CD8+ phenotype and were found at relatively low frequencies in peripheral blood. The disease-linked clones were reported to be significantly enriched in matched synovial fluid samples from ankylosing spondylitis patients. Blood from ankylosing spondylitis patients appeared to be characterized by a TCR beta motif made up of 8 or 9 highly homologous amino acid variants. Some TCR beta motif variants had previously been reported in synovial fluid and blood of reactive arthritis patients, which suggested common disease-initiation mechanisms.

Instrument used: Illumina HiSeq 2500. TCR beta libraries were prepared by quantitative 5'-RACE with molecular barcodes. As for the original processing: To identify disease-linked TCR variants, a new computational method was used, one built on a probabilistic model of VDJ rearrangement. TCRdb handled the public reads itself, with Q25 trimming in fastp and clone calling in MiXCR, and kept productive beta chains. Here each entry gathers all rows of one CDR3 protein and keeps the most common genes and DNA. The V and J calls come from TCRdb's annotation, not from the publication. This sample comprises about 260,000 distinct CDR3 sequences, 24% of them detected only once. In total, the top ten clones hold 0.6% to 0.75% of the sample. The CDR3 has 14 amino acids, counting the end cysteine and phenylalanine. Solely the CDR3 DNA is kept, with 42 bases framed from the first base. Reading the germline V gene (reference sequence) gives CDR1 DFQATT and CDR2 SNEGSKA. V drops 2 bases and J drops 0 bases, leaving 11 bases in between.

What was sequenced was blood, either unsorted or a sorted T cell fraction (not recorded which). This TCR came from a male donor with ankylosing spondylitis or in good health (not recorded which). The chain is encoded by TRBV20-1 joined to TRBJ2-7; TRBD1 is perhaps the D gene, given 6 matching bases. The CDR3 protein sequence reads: CSARMMDSSYEQYF. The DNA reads TGCAGTGCTAGAATGATGGACAGCTCCTACGAGCAGTACTTC.